This section outlines one T cell receptor (beta chain) sequence together with its context. The entry originates in a study of control samples from healthy donors and cancer patients. Clones were sequenced by immunoSEQ multiplex PCR, and TCRdb holds only the in-frame ones, with some missing. Of fewer than 200,000 clones listed, just over 95% are singletons. Trimming pared 4 bases from V and 5 bases from J, leaving 9 bases between. The CDR3 is 13 amino acids. CDR1 WNHNN and CDR2 SYGVQD come from the germline V gene (reference sequence). The specimen was blood. The receptor comes from a woman in her thirties in good health. This sequence joins TRBV10-1 and TRBJ1-5; possible D gene TRBD1, 6 bases. The CDR3 loop is CASSGGRDQPQHF. The CDR3 DNA reads TGCGCCAGCAGTGGGGGGCGAGATCAGCCCCAGCATTTT.